This T cell receptor beta chain was found in a study of cytomegalovirus exposure and HLA in healthy donors. Study context: A previous analysis identified more than 100 million unique TCR beta sequences derived from about 180 million T cells. Researchers found that roughly 77% of over 350 genotyped donors fell within the Caucasian-associated ancestry cluster.

60 Vbeta and 13 Jbeta primers were used in PCR. Sequenced by immunoSEQ multiplex PCR; TCRdb stores in-frame clones only, minus some. The repertoire holds about 180,000 clones, over 65% seen once, with about 1.5% in the top ten. This CDR3 comprises 14 residues. V lost 7 bases and J lost 2; bases outside the gene matches: 6. CDR1 and CDR2 (germline): SGHRS, YFSETQ. The gene calls are TRBV5-1 and TRBJ2-5; TRBD2 matches 9 bases. The TCR originated in a man aged 18 to 29 in good health and CMV-seronegative. The sample comprised PBMCs. The CDR3 DNA reads as TGCGCCAGCCAAGCCACTAGCGGGCAAGAGACCCAGTACTTC. Residues: CASQATSGQETQYF.